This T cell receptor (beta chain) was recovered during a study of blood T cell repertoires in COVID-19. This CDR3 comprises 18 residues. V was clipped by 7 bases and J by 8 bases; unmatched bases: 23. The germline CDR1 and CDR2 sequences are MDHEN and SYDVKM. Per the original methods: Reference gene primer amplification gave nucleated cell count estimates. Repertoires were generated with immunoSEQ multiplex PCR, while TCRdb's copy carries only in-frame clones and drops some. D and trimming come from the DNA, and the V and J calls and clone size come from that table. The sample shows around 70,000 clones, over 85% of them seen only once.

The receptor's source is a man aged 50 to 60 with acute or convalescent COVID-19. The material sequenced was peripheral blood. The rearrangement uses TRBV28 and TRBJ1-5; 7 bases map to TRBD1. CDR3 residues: CASIRDSIRSGDSKPQHF. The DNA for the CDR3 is TGTGCCAGCATACGGGACAGCATTCGATCGGGGGACTCTAAGCCCCAGCATTTT.